Given below is one TCR beta chain in context. Its antigen is unknown. The sample belongs to a study of Graves' ophthalmopathy and Graves' hyperthyroidism. Diagnoses were established from clinical symptoms, serum thyroxine, TRAb, thyroid ultrasound and orbital computed tomography. RNA transcripts were the template, and TCR beta CDR3 regions were amplified from them. Amplification began with first-round RT-PCR using HTBI primers, then second-round multiplex PCR was performed. TCRdb used MiXCR to reprocess the multiplex PCR reads, holding one entry per CDR3 protein. The sample holds about 220,000 distinct CDR3 sequences, 20% to 25% seen once. Broader study findings: Distinction of ophthalmopathy from stable hyperthyroidism by a 13-signature model reached approximately 90% sensitivity and 75% to 84% specificity. Sensitivity of over 60% and specificity of under 85% were achieved by the model that predicted ophthalmopathy progression.

The sequence was collected from a woman aged 45 to 65 with Graves' ophthalmopathy. Sequenced sample: peripheral blood.

The CDR3 is CASSVTGSQYGYTF. The CDR3 DNA reads as TGTGCCAGCAGCGTTACCGGGAGTCAATATGGCTACACCTTC. The chain has TRBV7-2 and TRBJ1-2; D ambiguous. Germline lookup yields CDR1 SGHTA and CDR2 FQGNSA. The CDR3 runs to 14 residues. Trimming removed 5 bases at V and 5 bases at J, with 15 bases between.